This T cell receptor (beta chain) was documented in a study of T cells of healthy individuals. TCRdb independently ran MiXCR on the 5' RACE reads; one entry per CDR3 protein. The sample records 38,000 or so distinct CDR3 sequences, about 4.2% being singletons. This clonotype was detected many times. Germline V gives CDR1 DFQATT, CDR2 SNEGSKA (reference sequence). This CDR3 region has 13 residues. V dropped 8 bases and J dropped 5 bases, with 16 bases sitting between them. The source of this sequence is a human donor in good health. This chain connects TRBV20-1 to TRBJ1-5; possible D gene TRBD1, 5 bases. CDR3 in amino acids: CSCSGAGHQPQHF. The CDR3 region has the DNA TGCAGTTGCTCAGGTGCAGGGCATCAGCCCCAGCATTTT.